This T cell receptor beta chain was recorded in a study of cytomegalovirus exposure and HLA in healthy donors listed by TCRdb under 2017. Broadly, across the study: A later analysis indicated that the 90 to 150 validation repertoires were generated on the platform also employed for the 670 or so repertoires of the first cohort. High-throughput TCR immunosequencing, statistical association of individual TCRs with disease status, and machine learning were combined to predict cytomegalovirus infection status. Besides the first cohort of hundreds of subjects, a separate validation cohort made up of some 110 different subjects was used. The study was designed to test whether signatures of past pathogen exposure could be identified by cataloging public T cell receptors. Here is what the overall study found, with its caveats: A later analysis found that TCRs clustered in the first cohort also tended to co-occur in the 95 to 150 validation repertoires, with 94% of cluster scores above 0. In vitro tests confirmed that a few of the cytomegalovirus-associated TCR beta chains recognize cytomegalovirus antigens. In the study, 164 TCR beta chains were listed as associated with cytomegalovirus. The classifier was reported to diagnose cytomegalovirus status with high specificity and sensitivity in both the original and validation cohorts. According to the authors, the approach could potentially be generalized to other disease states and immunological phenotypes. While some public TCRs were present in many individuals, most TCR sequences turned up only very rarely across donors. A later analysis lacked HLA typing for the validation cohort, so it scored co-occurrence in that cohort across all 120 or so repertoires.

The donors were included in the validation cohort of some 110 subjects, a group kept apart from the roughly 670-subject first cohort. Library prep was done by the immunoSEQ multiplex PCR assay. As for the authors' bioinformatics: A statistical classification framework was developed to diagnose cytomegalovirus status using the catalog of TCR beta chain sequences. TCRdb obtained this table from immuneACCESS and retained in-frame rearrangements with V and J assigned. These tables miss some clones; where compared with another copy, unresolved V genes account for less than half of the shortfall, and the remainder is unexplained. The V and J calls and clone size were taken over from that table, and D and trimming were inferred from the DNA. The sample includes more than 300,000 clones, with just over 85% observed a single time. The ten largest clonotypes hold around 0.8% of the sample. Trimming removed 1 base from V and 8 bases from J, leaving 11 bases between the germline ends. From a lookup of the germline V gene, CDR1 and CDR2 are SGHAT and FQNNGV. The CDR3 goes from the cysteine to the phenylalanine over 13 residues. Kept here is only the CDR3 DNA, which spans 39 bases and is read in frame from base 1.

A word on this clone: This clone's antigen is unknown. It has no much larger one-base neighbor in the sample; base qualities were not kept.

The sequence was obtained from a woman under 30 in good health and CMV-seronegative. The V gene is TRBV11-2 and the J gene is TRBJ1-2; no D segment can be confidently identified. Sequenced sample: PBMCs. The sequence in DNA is TGTGCCAGCAGCTTAGGACACTCCGCAGGCTACACCTTC. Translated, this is CASSLGHSAGYTF.